This T cell receptor beta chain came from a study of T cell changes during pregnancy in multiple sclerosis. The assay was immunoSEQ multiplex PCR, and TCRdb's table has in-frame clones only and misses some. The sample holds about 43,000 clones, roughly 93% seen once. The CDR3 spans 15 residues. CDR1 and CDR2 (germline): MNHNS, SASEGT. V dropped 6 bases and J dropped 4; count of bases not matched to a gene: 10. The chain uses TRBV6-1 and TRBJ2-7; 9 bases match TRBD1. The TCR sequence derives from a female donor with multiple sclerosis, enrolled in a pregnancy study. The sequenced sample was PBMCs (not recorded whether the cells were cultured). CDR3 sequence reads: CASREDRGGLYEQYF. For the CDR3, the DNA is TGTGCCAGCAGAGAGGACAGGGGTGGCTTATACGAGCAGTACTTC.